Listed here are 4 T cell receptor beta chains from one sample, sequenced in a study of blood T cell repertoires in COVID-19. Assay used: immunoSEQ multiplex PCR; TCRdb lists only in-frame clones, some missing. The data show about 370,000 clones, around 89% seen once. The sample was peripheral blood. These receptors came from a woman in her 30s with COVID-19, enrolled during active disease.

J is TRBJ2-1 and V is TRBV7-2, with D perhaps matching TRBD1 (5 bases). V was pared by 1 base and J by 7 bases, with 8 bases between. This CDR3 spans 13 amino acids. The V gene's germline CDR1 is SGHTA and CDR2 FQGNSA. The CDR3 DNA is TGTGCCAGCAGCTTAGGCAGGGAAAATGAGCAGTTCTTC. It is translated as CASSLGRENEQFF.

This chain links TRBV19 with TRBJ2-3; TRBD2 agrees at 8 bases. Trimming took 10 bases from V and 6 from J; bases not matched to a gene: 12. There are 14 residues in the CDR3. The germline V gene encodes CDR1 LNHDA and CDR2 SQIVND (reference sequence). Written as DNA, the CDR3 is TGTGCCACCAAACTAGCGGTGGCTACGGATACGCAGTATTTT. This translates into CATKLAVATDTQYF.

This chain connects TRBV24-1 to TRBJ1-2; unclear D gene. Germline V lookup: CDR1 KGHDR, CDR2 SFDVKD. V lost 6 bases and J lost 0, with 7 bases in between. There are 13 residues in the CDR3. CDR3 residues: CATSPGTNYGYTF. DNA for the CDR3: TGTGCCACCAGTCCGGGTACTAACTATGGCTACACCTTC.

The chain joins TRBV20-1 to TRBJ2-1, with D tentatively TRBD1 (6 bases). The germline V and J ends were trimmed by 3 bases and 2 bases, with 11 bases remaining between them. CDR3 length: 14 residues. Germline lookup yields CDR1 DFQATT and CDR2 SNEGSKA (reference sequence). As DNA, the CDR3 is TGCAGTGCTAGTACAGGGCGGGCCTACAATGAGCAGTTCTTC. This sequence encodes CSASTGRAYNEQFF.